One T cell receptor (beta chain) is described in this entry. This specimen comes from a study of blood T cell repertoires in COVID-19. Study at large: From the United States, Italy and Spain came samples of acute and convalescent COVID-19.

This CDR3 comprises 16 residues. Losses at the gene ends were 3 bases for V and 4 bases for J; bases not matched to a gene: 8. The germline CDR1 and CDR2 sequences are ENHRY and SYGVKD. TCRdb's copy holds only in-frame clones and misses some; the assay was immunoSEQ multiplex PCR. Of 200,000 to 250,000 clones in the sample, under 90% were seen once. Each participant's cohort was designated according to participant-reported clinical history. Among Cohort 3 donors, those recovered had two negative PCRs, clearance, or symptom resolution. Sequenced sample: PBMCs or T cells enriched from blood (not recorded which). The chain uses TRBV10-3 and TRBJ2-3, with 9 bases fitting TRBD1. The clonotype originates from a woman in her sixties or seventies who had recovered from COVID-19. In DNA, the CDR3 is TGTGCCATCAGTGATACGTGGGACAGGGCTGCAGATACGCAGTATTTT. Translation gives CAISDTWDRAADTQYF.